What follows is one TCR beta chain and its context. What it recognizes is unknown. These data originate in a study of cytomegalovirus exposure and HLA in healthy donors. Study-wide findings and caveats: Altogether, some 160 TCR beta chains were recorded as cytomegalovirus-associated. Three of the chains that were CMV-associated were confirmed in vitro to be specific for CMV antigens. The records held CMV serostatus as the only immune exposure information. In a later analysis, at a false discovery rate of 0.05, roughly 17,000 TCR beta sequences matched HLA alleles.

CDR1 is MNHEY, CDR2 SVGAGI, per germline. V was pared by 0 bases and J by 4 bases, with 12 bases between. The CDR3 is 15 amino acids. PCR involved 60 Vbeta and 13 Jbeta primers. Sequencing was performed with immunoSEQ multiplex PCR; in TCRdb, only in-frame clones are kept and a portion is missing. The sample table sets out 85,000 to 110,000 clones. This rearrangement joins TRBV6-5 to TRBJ1-2; the D gene is possibly TRBD1 (5 bases). Sequencing was done on a sample of PBMCs. This sequence originates from a man aged 35 to 55 in good health and CMV-seronegative. CDR3 nucleotides: TGTGCCAGCAGTTACTCAGGGGCCGGGAGCTATGGCTACACCTTC. Protein product: CASSYSGAGSYGYTF.